The entry below gives a single TCR beta chain sequence along with its context. Its antigen has not been determined. Per-nucleotide qualities are absent, and no much larger clonotype sits a single base away. The data originate from a study of Ad26.COV2.S vaccination and SARS-CoV-2 variants (dated by TCRdb to the early 2020s). With regard to the full study: Donors in the vaccine arm were drawn from COV1001, a multicentre, randomized, double-blind, placebo-controlled phase I-IIa trial testing Ad26.COV2.S in healthy adults. The TCR-sequenced set comprised about 32 samples: about 19 Ad26.COV2.S vaccine recipients, 5 placebo recipients and 8 SARS-CoV-2 convalescent individuals. Ad26.COV2.S was administered intramuscularly at 5 x 10^10 or 1 x 10^11 viral particles, either as a single shot or as two shots given 56 days apart. Sequencing of the TCRbeta repertoire served to evaluate the specificity and breadth of SARS-CoV-2-reactive T cell receptors following Ad26.COV2.S vaccination. Blinding of investigators to trial group allocation was maintained during experiments and outcome assessment. Trial participants were randomized into five groups of five: low-dose or high-dose Ad26.COV2.S given once or twice, or placebo on both occasions. Here is what the overall study found, with its caveats: The study was not powered for comparison of responses between vaccine doses or regimens. Ad26.COV2.S recipients had higher spike-specific TCR breadth than placebo recipients (P = 0.0014). It was noted by the authors that total T cell responses may have been underestimated by the TCR breadth and depth analyses. Comparable non-spike TCR breadth was observed between vaccine and placebo recipients, consistent with only spike being contained in the vaccine. After vaccination, spike-specific CD8+ and CD4+ T cell responses were reported to show substantial breadth.

In light of the paper, this sample's treatment or condition label describes: approximately 18 received Ad26.COV2.S at low or high dose, single or two shots; five or six received placebo; per-sample allocation not given. For vaccine and placebo recipients, repertoires were sequenced using samples collected on day 63 after the first injection. Cohort 1b enrolled about 25 adults aged 18-55 years at a single site in Boston, USA, between 29 July and 7 August 2020. Ad26.COV2.S was a replication-incompetent adenovirus type 26 vector expressing a prefusion-stabilized SARS-CoV-2 spike protein from the original Wuhan strain. CDR1 is given as MNHEY and CDR2 as SMNVEV, both from the germline V gene (reference sequence). Clipping removes 6 bases from V and 7 bases from J, with 10 as the unmatched junction base count. The CDR3, cysteine through phenylalanine, is 15 amino acids long. The sequence is cut down to CDR3 DNA, 45 bases in frame from base 1.

TCRbeta CDR3 regions were sequenced with the immunoSEQ Assay. After extraction, genomic DNA underwent amplification by bias-controlled multiplex PCR, followed by high-throughput sequencing. Processing in the source paper ran as follows. Collapsing and filtering of sequences were performed to quantify the absolute abundance of each unique TCRbeta CDR3 region. Usable DNA was measured by amplifying reference genes present in all nucleated cells, and TCRbeta template counts were normalized to that usable DNA to estimate T cell fraction. Repertoire TCRs were annotated as SARS-CoV-2-specific when V gene, CDR3 amino acid sequence and J gene were exactly matched to a known reactive TCR set. MIRA supplied the reference SARS-CoV-2 TCR set, which was filtered for enrichment in COVID-19-positive ImmuneCODE repertoires so that public or cross-reactive TCRs were removed. Based on the MIRA antigens, annotated TCRs were further analysed at the level of specific ORF or position within ORF. Depth was the summed frequency of annotated unique rearrangements, while breadth was defined as annotated unique rearrangements over total unique productive rearrangements. Two-sided Wilcoxon rank-sum tests were applied when comparing TCR breadth between groups. Held by TCRdb, this immuneACCESS table contains in-frame sequences only and omits some clones. Under half of the omission traces to an unresolved V gene where checked; the cause of the rest is unknown. D and trimming come from the DNA, and the V and J calls and clone size come from that table. This sample lists about 320,000 clones; approximately 86% were detected once. Approximately 2% of the sample is in the top ten clones.

The chain couples TRBV27 to TRBJ1-4; 8 bases in between match TRBD1. The source was peripheral blood, collected in a trial of Ad26.COV2.S vaccine versus placebo. The receptor comes from a person aged 18 to 65 who received the Ad26.COV2.S COVID-19 vaccine or a placebo. The bases read TGTGCCAGCAGCCGGAAGGACAGGGAAGTTGAAAAACTGTTTTTT. Its product reads: CASSRKDREVEKLFF.